These T cell receptor beta chains were read from a single sample in a study of cytomegalovirus exposure and HLA in healthy donors. Some clones are missing from TCRdb's copy, which holds only in-frame ones; the method was immunoSEQ multiplex PCR. The sample contains about 130,000 clones, roughly 84% of which appear only once. Sequenced material: PBMCs. Receptors originate from a boy younger than 18 in good health and CMV-seronegative. The CDR3 runs from the conserved cysteine through the conserved F or W. A D gene is named only where the DNA matches it firmly. Some rows mark clone size as missing; the rest say once, few, many or name a class of expanded clone.

v_gene: TRBV19
d_gene: TRBD2
abundance: -
j_gene: TRBJ2-2
CDR3nt: TGTGCCAGTAGTATAGTCGGTAGCGGGAGGGTCGGGGAGCTGTTTTTT
CDR3aa: CASSIVGSGRVGELFF

v_gene: TRBV5-4
d_gene: -
abundance: -
j_gene: TRBJ1-1
CDR3nt: TGTGCCAGCAGCTCCGAGACAGGGAACACTGAAGCTTTCTTT
CDR3aa: CASSSETGNTEAFF

v_gene: TRBV13
d_gene: -
abundance: -
j_gene: TRBJ2-1
CDR3nt: TGTGCCAGCAGCCCCGGGGGTGACTTCCTGTACAATGAGCAGTTCTTC
CDR3aa: CASSPGGDFLYNEQFF

v_gene: TRBV4-1
d_gene: -
abundance: -
j_gene: TRBJ2-7
CDR3nt: TGCGCCAGCAGCGGGACAATGAACTACGAGCAGTACTTC
CDR3aa: CASSGTMNYEQYF

v_gene: TRBV5-1
d_gene: TRBD1
abundance: -
j_gene: TRBJ2-7
CDR3nt: TGCGCCAGCAGCGTGGGAAGGGGGCTCGAGCAGTACTTC
CDR3aa: CASSVGRGLEQYF

v_gene: TRBV5-1
d_gene: -
abundance: few
j_gene: TRBJ1-1
CDR3nt: TGCGCCAGCAGCACGCGGGACTCCCAGAACACTGAAGCTTTCTTT
CDR3aa: CASSTRDSQNTEAFF

v_gene: TRBV9
d_gene: -
abundance: -
j_gene: TRBJ2-3
CDR3nt: TGTGCCAGCAGCGTACTACAGGGACCAGATACGCAGTATTTT
CDR3aa: CASSVLQGPDTQYF

v_gene: TRBV9
d_gene: TRBD2
abundance: -
j_gene: TRBJ2-2
CDR3nt: TGTGCCAGCAGCGCCCTCCGGACTAGCGGGGGCCCATTGAACACCGGGGAGCTGTTTTTT
CDR3aa: CASSALRTSGGPLNTGELFF

v_gene: TRBV6-5
d_gene: TRBD2
abundance: -
j_gene: TRBJ2-5
CDR3nt: TGTGCCAGCAGTTACTCGCTCGGGGGGGGAGAGACCCAGTACTTC
CDR3aa: CASSYSLGGGETQYF

v_gene: TRBV5-6
d_gene: -
abundance: -
j_gene: TRBJ1-6
CDR3nt: TGTGCCAGCAGCGTACAGGGTTATAATTCACCCCTCCACTTT
CDR3aa: CASSVQGYNSPLHF

v_gene: TRBV7-2
d_gene: TRBD2
abundance: -
j_gene: TRBJ2-1
CDR3nt: TGTGCCAGCAGCTTAGGAACTAGCGGGAGGGCCAATGAGCAGTTCTTC
CDR3aa: CASSLGTSGRANEQFF

v_gene: TRBV6-1
d_gene: TRBD2
abundance: -
j_gene: TRBJ2-5
CDR3nt: TGTGCCAGCAGTGGGGGAACTAGCGGGGGCCAGGGAGAGACCCAGTACTTC
CDR3aa: CASSGGTSGGQGETQYF

v_gene: TRBV5-1
d_gene: TRBD1
abundance: -
j_gene: TRBJ2-1
CDR3nt: TGCGCCAGCCGGTGGGGACAGAGAGCCAATGAGCAGTTCTTC
CDR3aa: CASRWGQRANEQFF

v_gene: TRBV7-9
d_gene: -
abundance: -
j_gene: TRBJ2-7
CDR3nt: TGTGCCAGCAGCTACAACCTCTACGAGCAGTACTTC
CDR3aa: CASSYNLYEQYF

v_gene: TRBV20-1
d_gene: -
abundance: -
j_gene: TRBJ1-1
CDR3nt: TGCAGTGCGAGAGGGACTGCTGAAGCTTTCTTT
CDR3aa: CSARGTAEAFF

v_gene: TRBV4-3
d_gene: -
abundance: few
j_gene: TRBJ1-4
CDR3nt: TGCGCCAGCAGCCAAGATCTTCGGGGAAATGAAAAACTGTTTTTT
CDR3aa: CASSQDLRGNEKLFF

v_gene: TRBV7-9
d_gene: TRBD1
abundance: -
j_gene: TRBJ1-4
CDR3nt: TGTGCCAGCAGCTCAGGGGGCGGGATTGAAAAACTGTTTTTT
CDR3aa: CASSSGGGIEKLFF

v_gene: TRBV30
d_gene: -
abundance: -
j_gene: TRBJ1-2
CDR3nt: TGTGCCTGGAGTGTAAGGCGACTTTTTAACTATGGCTACACCTTC
CDR3aa: CAWSVRRLFNYGYTF

v_gene: TRBV5-1
d_gene: TRBD2
abundance: -
j_gene: TRBJ2-5
CDR3nt: TGCGCCAGCAGCTTATACGGGGGGTCGCAAGAGACCCAGTACTTC
CDR3aa: CASSLYGGSQETQYF

v_gene: TRBV6-4
d_gene: -
abundance: medium-sized
j_gene: TRBJ2-3
CDR3nt: TGTGCCAGCAGTGCCCGAGACACAGATACGCAGTATTTT
CDR3aa: CASSARDTDTQYF

v_gene: TRBV7-9
d_gene: TRBD2
abundance: once
j_gene: TRBJ2-1
CDR3nt: TGTGCCAGCAGCGCGCTGACTAGCGTCTCCTACAATGAGCAGTTCTTC
CDR3aa: CASSALTSVSYNEQFF

v_gene: TRBV5-4
d_gene: -
abundance: -
j_gene: TRBJ2-3
CDR3nt: TGTGCCAGCAGCCCGGAGACTGCCACAGATACGCAGTATTTT
CDR3aa: CASSPETATDTQYF

v_gene: TRBV5-4
d_gene: -
abundance: -
j_gene: TRBJ1-1
CDR3nt: TGTGCCAGCAGCTTGGACTCCGGGGGGAAAGGCACTGAAGCTTTCTTT
CDR3aa: CASSLDSGGKGTEAFF

v_gene: TRBV7-2
d_gene: -
abundance: -
j_gene: TRBJ1-2
CDR3nt: TGTGCCAGCAGCCAAGACGGACCGAGGGACTATGGCTACACCTTC
CDR3aa: CASSQDGPRDYGYTF

v_gene: TRBV19
d_gene: -
abundance: -
j_gene: TRBJ1-2
CDR3nt: TGTGCCAGTATCGGGTCAACAGGAATCCTCTATGGCTACACCTTC
CDR3aa: CASIGSTGILYGYTF

v_gene: TRBV27
d_gene: -
abundance: -
j_gene: TRBJ2-3
CDR3nt: TGTGCCAGCAGTCCCTCCAGGGGTCTTTTAACGAGAGATACGCAGTATTTT
CDR3aa: CASSPSRGLLTRDTQYF

v_gene: TRBV9
d_gene: -
abundance: -
j_gene: TRBJ2-1
CDR3nt: TGTGCCAGCAGCGTAGAGGTCGGGGTAAAAGGCGTGGATGAGCAGTTCTTC
CDR3aa: CASSVEVGVKGVDEQFF

v_gene: TRBV7-2
d_gene: TRBD1
abundance: -
j_gene: TRBJ1-3
CDR3nt: TGTGCCAGCAGCCCCGGCCCGGACAGGGGCTCTGGAAACACCATATATTTT
CDR3aa: CASSPGPDRGSGNTIYF

v_gene: TRBV7-9
d_gene: -
abundance: -
j_gene: TRBJ2-5
CDR3nt: TGTGCCAGCAGCACTGGAGAGACCCAGTACTTC
CDR3aa: CASSTGETQYF

v_gene: TRBV5-1
d_gene: -
abundance: -
j_gene: TRBJ1-6
CDR3nt: TGCGCCAGCAGCCCCCAACCCAAGGACCGAGGGGGTAATTCACCCCTCCACTTT
CDR3aa: CASSPQPKDRGGNSPLHF

v_gene: TRBV10-3
d_gene: TRBD2
abundance: -
j_gene: TRBJ2-1
CDR3nt: TGTGCCATCAGTGATGAACTAGCGGGAAATGAGCAGTTCTTC
CDR3aa: CAISDELAGNEQFF

v_gene: TRBV4-2
d_gene: TRBD1
abundance: -
j_gene: TRBJ2-7
CDR3nt: TGTGCCAGCAGCACGACAGGGAGCTCCTACGAGCAGTACTTC
CDR3aa: CASSTTGSSYEQYF

v_gene: TRBV27
d_gene: -
abundance: -
j_gene: TRBJ1-1
CDR3nt: TGTGCCAGCAGAACCAGGAACACTGAAGCTTTCTTT
CDR3aa: CASRTRNTEAFF

v_gene: TRBV5-1
d_gene: TRBD1
abundance: -
j_gene: TRBJ2-1
CDR3nt: TGCGCCAGCAGCTCTTCCGGACAGGGGGAATTTGAGCAGTTCTTC
CDR3aa: CASSSSGQGEFEQFF

v_gene: TRBV5-4
d_gene: -
abundance: -
j_gene: TRBJ1-2
CDR3nt: TGTGCCAGCAGACAGAGCGGGGGTTATTATGGCTACACCTTC
CDR3aa: CASRQSGGYYGYTF

v_gene: TRBV27
d_gene: TRBD2
abundance: -
j_gene: TRBJ2-1
CDR3nt: TGTGCCAGCAGTTTATCGAGCGGGACTACCTACAATGAGCAGTTCTTC
CDR3aa: CASSLSSGTTYNEQFF

v_gene: TRBV27
d_gene: TRBD1
abundance: -
j_gene: TRBJ1-2
CDR3nt: TGTGCCAGCAGCCGCGTGGGACAGGGTGAATTTGGCTACACCTTC
CDR3aa: CASSRVGQGEFGYTF

v_gene: TRBV7-2
d_gene: TRBD1
abundance: -
j_gene: TRBJ2-7
CDR3nt: TGTGCCAGCAGCCCTGCCCCAAACAGGGGGACCTACGAGCAGTACTTC
CDR3aa: CASSPAPNRGTYEQYF